This T cell receptor beta chain was found in a study of shared clonotypes between healthy human individuals. Here immunoSEQ multiplex PCR was the method, and the copy in TCRdb shows in-frame clones only, minus some. In the table there are about 380,000 clones, approximately 96% of which are singletons. The CDR3 runs 16 residues. CDR1 is SNHLY, CDR2 FYNNEI, per germline. V was pared by 1 base and J by 8 bases, with 18 bases between. This TCR derives from a man in his thirties or forties in good health. The source material was memory CD8+ T cells sorted from blood. The sample's subset: CD45RO+ cells pooled with CCR7-negative TemRA cells. The V and J genes are TRBV2 and TRBJ2-1; D unclear. The CDR3 loop reads CASSEGSGALLYEQFF. CDR3 coding DNA: TGTGCCAGCAGTGAAGGTTCCGGAGCCCTTTTGTATGAGCAGTTCTTC.